This T cell receptor beta chain derives from a study of Graves' ophthalmopathy and Graves' hyperthyroidism. Amplified TCR beta CDR3 regions were obtained using RNA transcripts as template. The workflow started with a first-round RT-PCR run with HTBI primers and then moved on to a second-round multiplex PCR. TCRdb fed the multiplex PCR reads into MiXCR, producing one record per CDR3 protein. Here the sample spans 170,000 or so distinct CDR3 sequences, roughly two fifths being singletons. With 6 bases removed from V and 1 base from J, the gap between germline ends came to 15 bases. CDR3 length equals 15 residues. Germline V gene sequence: CDR1 MNHEY, CDR2 SVGEGT. Remarks on this clonotype: As yet, its antigen is unknown.

The study's findings and limits: Blood also harbored most expanded thyroid clonotypes above 0.001 frequency.

The sample comprised peripheral blood. The rearrangement joins TRBV6-2 or TRBV6-3 to TRBJ1-1; D unclear. The TCR originated in a man aged 25 to 40 with Graves' ophthalmopathy. This CDR3 is CASSLPPTPNTEAFF. Here the CDR3 DNA reads TGTGCCAGCAGCCTACCACCAACCCCGAACACTGAAGCTTTCTTT.